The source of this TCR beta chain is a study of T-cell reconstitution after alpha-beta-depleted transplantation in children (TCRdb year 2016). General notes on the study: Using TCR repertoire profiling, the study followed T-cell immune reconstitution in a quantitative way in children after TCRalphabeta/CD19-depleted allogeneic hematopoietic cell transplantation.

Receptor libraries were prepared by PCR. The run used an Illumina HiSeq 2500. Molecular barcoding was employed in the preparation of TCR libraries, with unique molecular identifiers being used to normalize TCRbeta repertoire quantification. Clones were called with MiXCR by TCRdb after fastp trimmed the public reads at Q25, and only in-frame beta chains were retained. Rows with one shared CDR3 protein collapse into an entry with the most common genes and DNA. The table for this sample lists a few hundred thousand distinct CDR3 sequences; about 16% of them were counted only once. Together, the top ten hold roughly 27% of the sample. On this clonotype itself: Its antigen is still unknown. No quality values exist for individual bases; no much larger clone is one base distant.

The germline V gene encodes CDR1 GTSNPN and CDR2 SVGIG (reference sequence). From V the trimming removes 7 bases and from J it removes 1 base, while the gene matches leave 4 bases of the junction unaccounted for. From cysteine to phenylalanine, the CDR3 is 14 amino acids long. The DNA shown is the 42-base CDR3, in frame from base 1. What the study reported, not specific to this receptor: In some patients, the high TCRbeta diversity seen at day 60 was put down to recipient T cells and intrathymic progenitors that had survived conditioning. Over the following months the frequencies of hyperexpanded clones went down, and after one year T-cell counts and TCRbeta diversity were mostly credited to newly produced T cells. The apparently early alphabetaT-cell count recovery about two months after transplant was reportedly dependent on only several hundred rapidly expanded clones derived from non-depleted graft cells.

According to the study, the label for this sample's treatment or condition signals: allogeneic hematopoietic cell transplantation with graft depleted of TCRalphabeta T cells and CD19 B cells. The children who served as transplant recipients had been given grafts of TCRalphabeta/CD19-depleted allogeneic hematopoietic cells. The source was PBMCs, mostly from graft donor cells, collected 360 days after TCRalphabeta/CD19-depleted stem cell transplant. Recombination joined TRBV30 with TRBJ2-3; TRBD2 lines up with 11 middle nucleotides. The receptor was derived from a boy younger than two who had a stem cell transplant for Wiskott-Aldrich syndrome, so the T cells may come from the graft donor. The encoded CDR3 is CASRLAGRTDTQYF. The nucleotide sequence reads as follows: TGTGCCTCCCGACTAGCGGGGCGCACAGATACGCAGTATTTT.